The 18 T cell receptor beta chains in this list originate from one sample, sequenced in a study of vaccination and CD4 T cells after COVID-19. Scientists ran DNA taken from cultured CD4+ T cells through the Oncomine TCR Beta short-read assay for sequencing. TCRdb re-analysed the PCR reads in MiXCR, keeping a single row per CDR3 protein. The sample has some 10,000 distinct CDR3 sequences, around a third seen once. Antigens of these TCRs are unknown. Specified treatment: approximately 10-day PBMC culture with coronavirus spike peptide pools or control peptides (ViraFEST assay). What was sequenced was CD4+ T cells from blood, cultured in vitro. The receptors here all came from a human donor who had recovered from COVID-19.

The gene calls are TRBV5-1 and TRBJ1-1; 8 positions match TRBD1. Germline V lookup: CDR1 SGHRS, CDR2 YFSETQ. The CDR3 totals 14 residues. The trim removed 0 bases at V and 7 bases at J, leaving 5 bases unmatched. CDR3 sequence reads: CASSLGQGAGEAFF. The CDR3 nucleotides read TGCGCCAGCAGCTTGGGGCAGGGGGCCGGTGAAGCTTTCTTT.

By sample fraction, this clonotype is medium-sized (0.01 to 0.1%). This chain connects TRBV7-9 to TRBJ1-6; D gene ambiguous. V gave up 6 bases and J gave up 7 bases, with 4 bases separating them. There are 11 residues in the CDR3. Germline CDR1 and CDR2: SEHNR and FQNEAQ (reference sequence). For the CDR3, the DNA is TGTGCCAGCAGTTTGAATTCACCCCTCCACTTT. Translated, it gives CASSLNSPLHF.

This clonotype showed up just a few times. The gene calls are TRBV24-1 and TRBJ1-1; possible D gene TRBD1, 5 bases. Trimming shortened V by 3 bases and J by 1 base, and 11 bases separated the two germline ends. Germline V gene sequence: CDR1 KGHDR, CDR2 SFDVKD. The CDR3 sequence is 15 residues long. CDR3 residues: CATSDATAGNTEAFF. CDR3 sequence (DNA): TGTGCCACCAGTGATGCGACAGCTGGGAACACTGAAGCTTTCTTT.

This clonotype has more than one count but fewer than ten. The chain has TRBV19 and TRBJ1-2; possibly TRBD1 for D (5 bases). This CDR3 has 12 residues. Germline V gene lookup returns CDR1 LNHDA and CDR2 SQIVND (reference sequence). V gave up 10 bases and J gave up 1 base, with 10 bases separating them. The CDR3, as DNA: TGTGCCACCCTGGGGGTTAACTATGGCTACACCTTC. Translated: CATLGVNYGYTF.

This clonotype was found a few times. This chain links TRBV27 with TRBJ1-2; TRBD1 matches at 9 bases. Losses at the gene ends were 0 bases for V and 7 bases for J; bases not matched to a gene: 3. CDR3 length: 14 amino acids. CDR1 and CDR2 (germline): MNHEY, SMNVEV (reference sequence). In nucleotides, the CDR3 is TGTGCCAGCAGTTTATCCGGGACAGGGTCTGGCTACACCTTC. It translates to CASSLSGTGSGYTF.

This clonotype showed up just a few times. The genes are TRBV20-1 and TRBJ2-7; 7 nucleotides agree with TRBD2. The CDR3 runs 11 residues. V shed 4 bases and J 4 bases; nucleotides not matched to a gene: 1. CDR1 DFQATT and CDR2 SNEGSKA come from the germline V gene (reference sequence). CDR3 sequence (DNA): TGCAGTGCTATGGGGGGGTACGAGCAGTACTTC. Residues: CSAMGGYEQYF.

This clonotype was seen a few times. The rearrangement joins TRBV19 to TRBJ2-7; no firm D call. Germline V gene data show CDR1 as LNHDA and CDR2 as SQIVND (reference sequence). V lost 6 bases to trimming and J lost 1 base, with 16 bases between them. The CDR3 is 15 amino acids. The CDR3 DNA reads TGTGCCAGTAGCCAGGTGACTTTGACATCCTACGAGCAGTACTTC. Translated: CASSQVTLTSYEQYF.

This clonotype occurred a few times. The chain uses TRBV15 and TRBJ2-5, with 14 bases identical to TRBD2. Unmatched junction bases numbered 1, after V lost 1 base and J lost 0 bases. The length of the CDR3 is 17 residues. Germline loops: CDR1 LNHNV, CDR2 YYDKDF (reference sequence). As DNA, the CDR3 is TGTGCCACCAGCAGAGGACTAGCGGGGGGGTACCAAGAGACCCAGTACTTC. This encodes CATSRGLAGGYQETQYF.

The CDR3 region is CASSKGTGNTGELFF. The CDR3 bases are TGCGCCAGCAGCAAAGGGACAGGGAACACCGGGGAGCTGTTTTTT. This chain connects TRBV5-1 to TRBJ2-2; 8 nucleotides align to TRBD1. This CDR3 has 15 residues. Looked up from germline, CDR1 is SGHRS and CDR2 is YFSETQ. Trimming cost V 4 bases and J 1 base; bases outside gene matches: 3.

This clonotype was recorded only once. This chain joins TRBV27 and TRBJ2-1; D gene ambiguous. Per the germline V gene, CDR1 is MNHEY and CDR2 is SMNVEV (reference sequence). V shed 6 bases and J shed 0 bases, with 12 bases lying between them. This CDR3 is built from 15 residues. The CDR3, as DNA: TGTGCCAGCAGCCGGGCGTTAAACTCCTACAATGAGCAGTTCTTC. This sequence encodes CASSRALNSYNEQFF.

This clonotype showed up just a few times. The rearrangement uses TRBV6-5 and TRBJ1-1, with 11 bases matching TRBD1. With 4 bases clipped from V and 0 bases from J, the junction kept 4 bases outside the gene matches. Germline CDR1 is MNHEY and CDR2 is SVGAGI. The CDR3 sequence is 16 residues long. The CDR3 region is CASSSRTGGMNTEAFF. DNA for the CDR3: TGTGCCAGCAGTTCCCGGACAGGGGGCATGAACACTGAAGCTTTCTTT.

This clonotype is medium-sized by share. The chain joins TRBV7-9 to TRBJ1-2, with a tentative D call TRBD1 (6 bases). CDR1 is SEHNR, CDR2 FQNEAQ, per germline (reference sequence). The V end lost 5 bases, the J end lost 8 bases, and 15 bases lay between the germline ends. CDR3 length: 13 amino acids. The chain's CDR3 is CASSENGGAGYTF. The CDR3 DNA is TGTGCCAGCAGCGAAAATGGGGGGGCCGGCTACACCTTC.

This clonotype was seen a handful of times. The chain carries TRBV6-5 and TRBJ2-7; no firm D call. Between the trimmed V and J ends, which lost 1 base and 0 bases, there was a span of 7 bases. Per the germline V gene, CDR1 is MNHEY and CDR2 is SVGAGI. The length of the CDR3 is 14 residues. CDR3 loop: CASSYFTVSYEQYF. The CDR3 nucleotides read TGTGCCAGCAGTTACTTCACAGTCTCCTACGAGCAGTACTTC.

In its sample, this clonotype was seen a few times. V usage is TRBV7-6 and J usage is TRBJ2-2; either TRBD1 or TRBD2 may fit D (6 bases each). The CDR3 is made up of 14 amino acids. Trimming pared 2 bases from V and 6 bases from J, leaving 10 bases between. Germline CDR1 SGHVS, CDR2 FNYEAQ. CDR3 nucleotide sequence: TGTGCCAGCAGCTTACGCCGGGGGCCCGGGGAGCTGTTTTTT. It encodes CASSLRRGPGELFF.

CDR3 residues: CASSYAVAGEQFF. CDR3 DNA sequence: TGTGCCAGCAGCTACGCCGTAGCGGGGGAGCAGTTCTTC. V usage is TRBV7-3 and J usage is TRBJ2-1; 8 positions agree with TRBD2. J lost 10 bases, V lost 4 bases, and 6 bases had no gene match. Germline V gives CDR1 SGHTA, CDR2 FQGTGA. The CDR3 extends over 13 amino acids. The whole variable domain, filled in from reference TRBV7-3 and TRBJ2-1, reads GAGVSQTPSNKVTEKGKYVELRCDPISGHTALYWYRQSLGQGPEFLIYFQGTGAADDSGLPNDRFFAVRPEGSVSTLKIQRTERGDSAVYLCASSYAVAGEQFFGPGTRLTVL.

This clonotype is deemed medium-sized. This chain joins TRBV6-1 and TRBJ2-5; 8 bases align to TRBD1. V shed 10 bases and J 4 bases; nucleotides not matched to a gene: 5. The CDR3 sequence is 12 residues long. CDR1 and CDR2 (germline): MNHNS, SASEGT. CDR3 region: CATGQGLETQYF. As DNA, the CDR3 is TGTGCCACCGGACAGGGTCTAGAGACCCAGTACTTC.

The chain couples TRBV30 to TRBJ1-2; 11 nucleotides match TRBD1. The CDR3 covers 14 residues. Germline V gene sequence: CDR1 GTSNPN, CDR2 SVGIG (reference sequence). The V and J ends lost 0 bases and 5 bases, in that order; junction bases with no gene match: 2. As DNA, the CDR3 is TGTGCCTGGAGTGTAGGGGACAGGGGGTATGGCTACACCTTC. It translates to CAWSVGDRGYGYTF.

This rearrangement joins TRBV21-1 to TRBJ1-5. TRBV21-1 is listed as a pseudogene. This CDR3 has 18 amino acids. The CDR3 bases are TGTGCCAGCGGCCTCCTTGGAAGGGGAGGGGAAGGCAATCAGCCCCAGCATTTT. Protein product: CASGLLGRGGEGNQPQHF.